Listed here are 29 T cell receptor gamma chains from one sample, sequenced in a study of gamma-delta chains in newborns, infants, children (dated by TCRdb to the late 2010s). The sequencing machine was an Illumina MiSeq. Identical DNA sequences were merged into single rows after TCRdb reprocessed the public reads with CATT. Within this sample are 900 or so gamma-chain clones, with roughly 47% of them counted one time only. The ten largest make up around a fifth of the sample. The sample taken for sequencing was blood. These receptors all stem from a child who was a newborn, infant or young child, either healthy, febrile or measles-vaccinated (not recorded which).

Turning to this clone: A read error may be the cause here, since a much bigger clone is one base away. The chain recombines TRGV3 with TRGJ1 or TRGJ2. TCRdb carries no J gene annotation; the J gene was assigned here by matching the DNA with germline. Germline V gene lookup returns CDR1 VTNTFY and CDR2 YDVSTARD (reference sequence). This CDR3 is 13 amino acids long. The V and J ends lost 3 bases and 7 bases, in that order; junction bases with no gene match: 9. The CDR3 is CATWDCPWYKKLF. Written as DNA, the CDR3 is TGTGCCACCTGGGACTGCCCGTGGTATAAGAAACTCTTT.

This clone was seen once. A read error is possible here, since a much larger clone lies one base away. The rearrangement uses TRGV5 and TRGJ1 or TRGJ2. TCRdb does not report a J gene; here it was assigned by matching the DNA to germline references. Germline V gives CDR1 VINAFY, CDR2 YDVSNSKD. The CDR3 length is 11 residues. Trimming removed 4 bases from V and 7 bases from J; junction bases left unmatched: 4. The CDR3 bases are TGTGCCACCTGGGATGGATATAAGAAACTCTTT. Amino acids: CATWDGYKKLF.

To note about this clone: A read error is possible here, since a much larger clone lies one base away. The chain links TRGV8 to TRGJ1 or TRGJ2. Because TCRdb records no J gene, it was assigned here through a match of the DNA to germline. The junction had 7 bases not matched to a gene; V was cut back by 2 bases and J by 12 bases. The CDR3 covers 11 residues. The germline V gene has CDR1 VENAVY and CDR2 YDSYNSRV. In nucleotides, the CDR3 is TGTGCCACCTGGGATACCGATAGGAAACTCTTT. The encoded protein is CATWDTDRKLF.

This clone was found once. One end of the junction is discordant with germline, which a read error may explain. CDR3: CALWESHQELGKKTKVF. Here the CDR3 DNA reads TGTGCCTTGTGGGAGTCACACCAAGAGTTGGGCAAAAAAACCAAGGTATTT. The J gene is TRGJP, the V gene TRGV9. The J gene, missing from TCRdb, was assigned here through DNA to germline matching. The CDR3 length is 17 residues. CDR1 is GITISATS and CDR2 is ISYDGTV in the germline V gene (reference sequence).

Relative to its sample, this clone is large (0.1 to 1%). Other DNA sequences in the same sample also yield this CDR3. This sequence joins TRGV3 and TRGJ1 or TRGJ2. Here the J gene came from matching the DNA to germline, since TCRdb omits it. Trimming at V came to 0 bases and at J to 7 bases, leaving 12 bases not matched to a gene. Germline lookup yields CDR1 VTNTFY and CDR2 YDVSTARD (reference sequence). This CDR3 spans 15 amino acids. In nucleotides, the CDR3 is TGTGCCACCTGGGACAGGCGCGGGGGTACGTATAAGAAACTCTTT. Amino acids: CATWDRRGGTYKKLF.

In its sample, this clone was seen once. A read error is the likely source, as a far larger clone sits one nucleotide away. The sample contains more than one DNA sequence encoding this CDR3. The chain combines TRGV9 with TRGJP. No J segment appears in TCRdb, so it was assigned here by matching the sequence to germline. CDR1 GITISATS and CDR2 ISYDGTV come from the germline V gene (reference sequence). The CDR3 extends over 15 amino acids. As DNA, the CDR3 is TGTGCCTTGTGGGAGCAAGGGTTGGGCAAAAAAATCAAGGTATTT. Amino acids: CALWEQGLGKKIKVF.

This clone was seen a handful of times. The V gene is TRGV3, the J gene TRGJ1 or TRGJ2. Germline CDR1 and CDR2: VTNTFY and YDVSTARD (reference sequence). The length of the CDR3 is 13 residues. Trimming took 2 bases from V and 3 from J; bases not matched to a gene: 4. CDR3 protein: CATWDTSYYKKLF. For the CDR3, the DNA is TGTGCCACCTGGGACACCTCTTATTATAAGAAACTCTTT.

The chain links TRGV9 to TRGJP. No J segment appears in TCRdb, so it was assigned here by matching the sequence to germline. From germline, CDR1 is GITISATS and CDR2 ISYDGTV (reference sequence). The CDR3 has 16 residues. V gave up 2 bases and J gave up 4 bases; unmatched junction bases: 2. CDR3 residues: CALWEDQELGKKIKVF. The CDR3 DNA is TGTGCCTTGTGGGAGGATCAAGAGTTGGGCAAAAAAATCAAGGTATTT.

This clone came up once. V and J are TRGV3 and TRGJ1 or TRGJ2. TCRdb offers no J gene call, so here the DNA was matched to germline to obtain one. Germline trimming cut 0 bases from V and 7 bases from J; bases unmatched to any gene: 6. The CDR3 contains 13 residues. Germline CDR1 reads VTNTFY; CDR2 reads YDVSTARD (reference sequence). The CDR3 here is CATWDRGEYKKLF. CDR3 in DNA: TGTGCCACCTGGGACAGGGGGGAATATAAGAAACTCTTT.

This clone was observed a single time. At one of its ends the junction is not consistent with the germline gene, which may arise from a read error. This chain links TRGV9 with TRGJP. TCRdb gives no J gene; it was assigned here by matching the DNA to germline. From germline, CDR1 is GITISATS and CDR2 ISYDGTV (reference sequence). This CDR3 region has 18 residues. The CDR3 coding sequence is TGTGCCTTGTGGGGGGTGCTTAGAAAAGAGTTGGGCAAAAAAATCAAGGTATTT. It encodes CALWGVLRKELGKKIKVF.

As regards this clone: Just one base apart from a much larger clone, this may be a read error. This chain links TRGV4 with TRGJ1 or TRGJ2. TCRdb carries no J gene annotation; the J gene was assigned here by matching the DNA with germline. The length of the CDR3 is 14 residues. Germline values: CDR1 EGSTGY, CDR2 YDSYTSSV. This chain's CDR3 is CATWDGLNYYKKLF. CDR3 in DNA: TGCGCCACCTGGGATGGGCTGAATTATTATAAGAAACTCTTT.

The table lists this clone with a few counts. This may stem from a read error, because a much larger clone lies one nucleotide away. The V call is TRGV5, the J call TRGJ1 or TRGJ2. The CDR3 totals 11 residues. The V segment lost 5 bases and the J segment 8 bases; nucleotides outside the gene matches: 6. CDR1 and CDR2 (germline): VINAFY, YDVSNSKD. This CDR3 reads CATWGRDKKLF. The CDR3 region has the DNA TGTGCCACCTGGGGCCGAGATAAGAAACTCTTT.

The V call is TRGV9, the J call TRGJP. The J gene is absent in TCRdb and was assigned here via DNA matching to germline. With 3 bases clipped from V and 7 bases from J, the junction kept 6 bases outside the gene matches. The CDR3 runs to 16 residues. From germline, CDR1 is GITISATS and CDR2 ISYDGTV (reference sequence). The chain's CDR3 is CALWEPRELGKKIKVF. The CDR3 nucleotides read TGTGCCTTGTGGGAGCCGCGGGAGTTGGGCAAAAAAATCAAGGTATTT.

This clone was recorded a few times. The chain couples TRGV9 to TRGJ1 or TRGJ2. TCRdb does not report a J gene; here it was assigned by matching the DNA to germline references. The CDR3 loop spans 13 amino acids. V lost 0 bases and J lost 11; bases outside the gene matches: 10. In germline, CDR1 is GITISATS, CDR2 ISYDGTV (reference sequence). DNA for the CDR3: TGTGCCTTGTGGGAGGTGCAGGGTTTCGAGAAACTCTTT. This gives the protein CALWEVQGFEKLF.

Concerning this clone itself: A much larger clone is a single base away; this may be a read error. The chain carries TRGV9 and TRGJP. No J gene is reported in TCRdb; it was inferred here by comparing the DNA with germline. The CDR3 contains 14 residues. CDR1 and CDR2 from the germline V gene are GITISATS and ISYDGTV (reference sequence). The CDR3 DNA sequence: TGTGCCTTGTGGCAAGAGGTGGGCAAAAAAATCAAGGTATTT. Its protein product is CALWQEVGKKIKVF.

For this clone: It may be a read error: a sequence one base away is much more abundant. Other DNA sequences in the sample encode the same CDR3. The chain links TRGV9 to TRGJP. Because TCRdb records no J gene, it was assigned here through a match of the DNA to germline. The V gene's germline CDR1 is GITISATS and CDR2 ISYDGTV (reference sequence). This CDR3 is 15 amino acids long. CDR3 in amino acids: CALWEEELGKKIKVF. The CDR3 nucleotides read TGTGCCTTGTGGGAGGAAGAGTTGGGTAAAAAAATCAAGGTATTT.

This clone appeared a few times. The CDR3 spells CATWDGQYSSDWIKTF. In DNA, the CDR3 is TGTGCCACCTGGGACGGCCAATATAGTAGTGATTGGATCAAGACGTTT. V is TRGV2 and J is TRGJP2. TCRdb lists no J gene, so it was determined here by aligning the DNA to germline. Trimming at V came to 1 base and at J to 0 bases, leaving 5 bases not matched to a gene. The germline V gene encodes CDR1 EGSNGY and CDR2 YDSYNSKV. The CDR3 contains 16 residues.

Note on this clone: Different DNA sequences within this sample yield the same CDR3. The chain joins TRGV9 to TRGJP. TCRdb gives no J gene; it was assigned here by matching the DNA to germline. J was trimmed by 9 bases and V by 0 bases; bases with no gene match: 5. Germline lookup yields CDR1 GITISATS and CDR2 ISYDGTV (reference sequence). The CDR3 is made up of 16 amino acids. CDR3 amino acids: CALWEVPGLGKKIKVF. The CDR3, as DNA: TGTGCCTTGTGGGAGGTGCCGGGGTTGGGCAAAAAAATCAAGGTATTT.

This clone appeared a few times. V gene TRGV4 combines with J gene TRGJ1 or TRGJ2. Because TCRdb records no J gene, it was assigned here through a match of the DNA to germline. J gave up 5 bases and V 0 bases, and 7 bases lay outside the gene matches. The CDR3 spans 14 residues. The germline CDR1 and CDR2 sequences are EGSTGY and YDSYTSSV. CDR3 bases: TGTGCCACCTGGGATGGGCGGAAGAATTATAAGAAACTCTTT. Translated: CATWDGRKNYKKLF.

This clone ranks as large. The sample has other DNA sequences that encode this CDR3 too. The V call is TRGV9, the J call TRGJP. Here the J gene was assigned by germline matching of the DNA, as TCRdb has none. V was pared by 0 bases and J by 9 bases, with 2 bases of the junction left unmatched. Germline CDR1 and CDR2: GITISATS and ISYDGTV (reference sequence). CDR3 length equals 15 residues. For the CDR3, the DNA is TGTGCCTTGTGGGAGGTGGGGTTGGGCAAAAAAATCAAGGTATTT. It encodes CALWEVGLGKKIKVF.

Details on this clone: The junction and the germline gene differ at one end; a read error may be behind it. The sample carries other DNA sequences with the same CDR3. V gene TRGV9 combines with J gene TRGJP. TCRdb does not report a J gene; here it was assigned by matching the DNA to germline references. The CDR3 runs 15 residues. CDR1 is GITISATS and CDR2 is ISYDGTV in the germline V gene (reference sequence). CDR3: CALWEGELGKKIKVF. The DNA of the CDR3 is TGTGCCTTGTGGGAGGGTGAGTTAGGCAAAAAAATCAAGGTATTT.

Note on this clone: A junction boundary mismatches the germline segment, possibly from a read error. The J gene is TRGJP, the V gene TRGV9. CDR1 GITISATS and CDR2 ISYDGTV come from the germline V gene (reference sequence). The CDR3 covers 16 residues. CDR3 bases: TGTGCCCTGTGGATAACACAAGAGTTGGGCAAAAAAATCAAGGTATTT. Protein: CALWITQELGKKIKVF.

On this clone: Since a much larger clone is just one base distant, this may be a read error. The CDR3 DNA is TGTGCCTGGTGGGAGGGGGGCCATGAGGATAAGAAACTCTTT. It specifies CAWWEGGHEDKKLF. The gene calls are TRGV9 and TRGJ1 or TRGJ2. The J gene was not available in TCRdb and was assigned here by matching the DNA to germline segments. The CDR3 extends over 14 amino acids. Germline lookup yields CDR1 GITISATS and CDR2 ISYDGTV (reference sequence).

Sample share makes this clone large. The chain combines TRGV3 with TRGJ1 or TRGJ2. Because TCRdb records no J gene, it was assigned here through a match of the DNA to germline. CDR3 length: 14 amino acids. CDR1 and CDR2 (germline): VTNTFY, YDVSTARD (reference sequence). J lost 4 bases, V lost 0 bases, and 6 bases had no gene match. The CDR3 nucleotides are TGTGCCACCTGGGACAGGCGAGGCTATTATAAGAAACTCTTT. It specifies CATWDRRGYYKKLF.

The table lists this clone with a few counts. The DNA of the CDR3 is TGTGCCACCTGGGATAAAGACACTGGTTGGTTCAAGATATTT. As protein: CATWDKDTGWFKIF. The V and J genes are TRGV8 and TRGJP1. Because TCRdb records no J gene, it was assigned here through a match of the DNA to germline. Trimming at V came to 2 bases and at J to 4 bases, leaving 4 bases not matched to a gene. The CDR3 length is 14 residues. Germline CDR1 reads VENAVY; CDR2 reads YDSYNSRV.

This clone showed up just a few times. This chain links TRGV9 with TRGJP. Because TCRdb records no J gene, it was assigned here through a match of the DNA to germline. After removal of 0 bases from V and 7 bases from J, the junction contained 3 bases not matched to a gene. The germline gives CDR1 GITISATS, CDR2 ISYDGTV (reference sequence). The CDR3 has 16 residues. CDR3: CALWEVIELGKKIKVF. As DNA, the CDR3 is TGTGCCTTGTGGGAGGTGATCGAGTTGGGCAAAAAAATCAAGGTATTT.

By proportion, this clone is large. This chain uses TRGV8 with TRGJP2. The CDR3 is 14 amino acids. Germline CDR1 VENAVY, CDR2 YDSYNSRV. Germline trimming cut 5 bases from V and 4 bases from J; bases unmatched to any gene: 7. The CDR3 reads CATWAVLSDWIKTF. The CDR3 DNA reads TGTGCCACCTGGGCCGTTCTTAGTGATTGGATCAAGACGTTT.

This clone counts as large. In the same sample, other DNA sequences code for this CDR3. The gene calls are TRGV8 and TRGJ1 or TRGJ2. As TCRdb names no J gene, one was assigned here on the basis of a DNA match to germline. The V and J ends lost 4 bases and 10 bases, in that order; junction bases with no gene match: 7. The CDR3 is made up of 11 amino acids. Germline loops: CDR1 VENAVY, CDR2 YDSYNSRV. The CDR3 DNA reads TGTGCCACCTGGGAACGGGTGAAGAAACTCTTT. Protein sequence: CATWERVKKLF.

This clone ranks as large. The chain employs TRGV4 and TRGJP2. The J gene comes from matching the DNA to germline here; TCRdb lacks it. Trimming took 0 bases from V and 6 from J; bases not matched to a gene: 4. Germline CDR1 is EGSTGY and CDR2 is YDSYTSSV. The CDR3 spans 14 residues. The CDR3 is CATWDGPGDWIKTF. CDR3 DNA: TGTGCCACCTGGGATGGGCCTGGTGATTGGATCAAGACGTTT.